Listed below are T cell receptor beta chains from one sample, sequenced in a study of T-cell memory formation after mild COVID-19. TCRdb reanalysed the 5' RACE reads using MiXCR and keeps one entry per CDR3 protein. The data contain around 210,000 distinct CDR3 sequences, about 9.2% of them seen just once; the ten biggest clones take up 3.5%. The specimen was PBMCs or a T cell subset sorted from them (not recorded which). Receptor source: a man younger than 30 who had mild COVID-19 (a few samples of this study predate the infection). Cell type and time point are not known. Each CDR3 is given with its conserved first and last residue. The D gene is left open where the match is weak. Clone size appears in some rows only: once, few, many, or a class for an expanded clone.

j_call	d_call	v_call	clone_size	cdr3_aa	cdr3_nt
TRBJ1-5	NA	TRBV6-6	few	CASSYRGYSNQPQHF	TGTGCCAGCAGTTACAGGGGCTATAGCAATCAGCCCCAGCATTTT
TRBJ2-2	TRBD1	TRBV6-5	many	CASSRQGTNTGELFF	TGTGCCAGCAGCCGACAGGGTACGAACACCGGGGAGCTGTTTTTT
TRBJ2-5	TRBD1	TRBV7-2	few	CASRRRGYQETQYF	TGTGCCTCCAGGCGCAGGGGGTACCAAGAGACCCAGTACTTC
TRBJ2-1	TRBD2	TRBV29-1	many	CSVAAGAYNEQFF	TGCAGCGTGGCAGCGGGGGCTTACAATGAGCAGTTCTTC
TRBJ1-2	NA	TRBV7-9	few	CASSPGQHGYTF	TGTGCCAGCAGCCCGGGACAACATGGCTACACCTTC
TRBJ2-4	NA	TRBV29-1	many	CSVERYGDRAKNIQYF	TGCAGCGTTGAAAGGTACGGGGACCGAGCCAAAAACATTCAGTACTTC
TRBJ2-7	NA	TRBV12-3/TRBV12-4	many	CASSNPPLSTEQYF	TGTGCCAGCAGTAATCCCCCCCTCTCGACGGAGCAGTACTTC
TRBJ2-4	NA	TRBV10-3	few	CAISEGSPNIQYF	TGTGCCATCAGTGAAGGGTCTCCAAACATTCAGTACTTC
TRBJ2-7	NA	TRBV5-1	NA	CDSSPATSYEQYF	TGCGACAGCAGCCCGGCCACCTCCTACGAGCAGTACTTC
TRBJ2-7	NA	TRBV5-1	few	CASSDPSGNEQYF	TGCGCCAGCAGCGACCCATCTGGAAACGAGCAGTACTTC
TRBJ1-2	NA	TRBV5-1	few	CASSLASTSGYTF	TGCGCCAGCAGCTTGGCTTCTACATCTGGCTACACCTTC
TRBJ1-2	TRBD1	TRBV27	few	CASSATGDYGYTF	TGTGCCAGCAGTGCGACAGGGGACTATGGCTACACCTTC
TRBJ2-1	TRBD1	TRBV20-1	few	CSRTGVYNEQFF	TGCAGTCGGACAGGGGTATACAATGAGCAGTTCTTC
TRBJ1-4	NA	TRBV12-3/TRBV12-4	few	CASSLAGEKLFF	TGTGCCAGCAGTTTAGCCGGCGAAAAACTGTTTTTT
TRBJ2-1	TRBD2	TRBV2	many	CASSETSGLYNEQFF	TGTGCCAGCAGTGAAACTAGCGGGCTCTACAATGAGCAGTTCTTC
TRBJ1-5	NA	TRBV3-1	NA	CASSQGGINQPQHF	TGTGCCAGCAGCCAAGGGGGTATTAATCAGCCCCAGCATTTT
TRBJ2-5	TRBD1	TRBV24-1	many	CATSEGGTGKETQYF	TGTGCCACCAGTGAGGGGGGGACAGGGAAGGAGACCCAGTACTTC
TRBJ2-7	NA	TRBV5-1	NA	CASGEGTIYYEQYF	TGCGCCAGCGGCGAGGGGACCATATACTACGAGCAGTACTTC
TRBJ1-2	NA	TRBV30	NA	CAWSDGRNYGYTF	TGTGCCTGGAGTGATGGACGGAACTATGGCTACACCTTC
TRBJ1-2	NA	TRBV5-1	few	CASSLELGNGYTF	TGCGCCAGCAGCTTGGAGTTGGGGAACGGCTACACCTTC
TRBJ2-1	NA	TRBV6-2/TRBV6-3	few	CASSEGYEQFF	TGTGCCAGCAGTGAGGGCTATGAGCAGTTCTTC
TRBJ2-1	TRBD1	TRBV4-3	NA	CASSLRTGLDPFF	TGCGCCAGCAGCCTAAGGACAGGGCTTGATCCGTTCTTC
TRBJ2-3	NA	TRBV7-6	NA	CASSLRLDLSSTDTQYF	TGTGCCAGCAGCTTAAGGCTAGACCTGTCTAGCACAGATACGCAGTATTTT
TRBJ2-3	NA	TRBV5-1	NA	CASSLGPGTDTQYF	TGCGCCAGCAGCTTGGGTCCGGGCACAGATACGCAGTATTTT
TRBJ2-3	NA	TRBV11-2	few	CASSLNHGGFTQYF	TGTGCCAGCAGCTTAAATCATGGAGGGTTTACGCAGTATTTT